Listed below are T cell receptor beta chains from one sample, sequenced in a study of PD-1 blockade in mismatch repair-deficient tumors. Sequencing was performed with immunoSEQ multiplex PCR; in TCRdb, only in-frame clones are kept and a portion is missing. Of 40,000 or so clones listed, 80% to 85% were seen once; the top ten hold around 0.98%. Source: PBMCs, taken 38 to 40 weeks after starting pembrolizumab. These receptors were collected from an adult with mismatch repair-deficient cancer. Both conserved end residues are part of each CDR3. Fields, in order: J gene, V gene, D gene, clone size, CDR3 DNA, CDR3 protein. D genes are given only for firm matches. The size entry is marked missing in some rows and otherwise reads once, few, many or a size class.

>TRBJ2-3|TRBV7-9|TRBD2|NA
TGTGCCAGCAGCTTACTCGGGAGGCCACGCACAGATACGCAGTATTTT
CASSLLGRPRTDTQYF
>TRBJ2-1|TRBV5-1|NA|once
TGCGCCAGCAGCTCGACTGTACGATCTGAGCAGTTCTTC
CASSSTVRSEQFF
>TRBJ1-4|TRBV2|TRBD1|once
TGTGCCAGCAGAGGACAGGGGATCGCAACTAATGAAAAACTGTTTTTT
CASRGQGIATNEKLFF
>TRBJ2-7|TRBV27|NA|few
TGTGCCAGCAGTTCAATCGGGGCGGGAGAGCAGTACTTC
CASSSIGAGEQYF
>TRBJ2-3|TRBV6-5|TRBD2|once
TGTGCCAGCAGATCTAGCGGAACAGATACGCAGTATTTT
CASRSSGTDTQYF
>TRBJ1-4|TRBV29-1|NA|NA
TGCAGCGTTTCGAATTGGGACTCGATCGAACTGTTTTTT
CSVSNWDSIELFF
>TRBJ2-3|TRBV5-4|NA|NA
TGTGCCAGCAGCTTGGCCTACCTCACAGATACGCAGTATTTT
CASSLAYLTDTQYF
>TRBJ2-1|TRBV29-1|TRBD1|NA
TGCAGCGTTGTCCGGGACAGGGGTAATGAGCAGTTCTTC
CSVVRDRGNEQFF
>TRBJ1-2|TRBV4-2|NA|NA
TGTGCCAGCAGCCAAAGGCCCGAGGGTCTAAAGTATGGCTACACCTTC
CASSQRPEGLKYGYTF
>TRBJ2-5|TRBV28|TRBD1|NA
TGTGCCAGCACCGAGACAGGGGGGTATGAGACCCAGTACTTC
CASTETGGYETQYF
>TRBJ1-1|TRBV7-2|NA|NA
TGTGCCAGCAGCTTAGCGCCGCAGGGAAGGAACACTGAAGCTTTCTTT
CASSLAPQGRNTEAFF
>TRBJ2-7|TRBV5-1|TRBD2|NA
TGCGCCAGCAGCAGTGGGACTAGCGGCTACGAGCAGTACTTC
CASSSGTSGYEQYF
>TRBJ2-5|TRBV18|NA|NA
TGTGCCAGCTCGCGGTCAGGGGCAGAGACCCAGTACTTC
CASSRSGAETQYF
>TRBJ2-7|TRBV5-1|TRBD1|NA
TGCGCCAGCAGCTCTACAGGGGCTGGCGAGCAGTACTTC
CASSSTGAGEQYF
>TRBJ2-1|TRBV15|TRBD2|NA
TGTGCCACCAGCAGAGATGGGCGGGGGGGGAGGAATGAGCAGTTCTTC
CATSRDGRGGRNEQFF
>TRBJ2-6|TRBV5-1|NA|NA
TGCGCCAGCAGCTTGGGGCCTGGGGCCAACGTCCTGACTTTC
CASSLGPGANVLTF
>TRBJ1-6|TRBV5-6|NA|NA
TGTGCCAGCAGCACAGGGTTAGGGAAAAGTTCACCCCTCCACTTT
CASSTGLGKSSPLHF
>TRBJ2-2|TRBV7-9|TRBD1|NA
TGTGCCAGCAGTCGAGGACAGGGGATCGGCGGGGAGCTGTTTTTT
CASSRGQGIGGELFF
>TRBJ2-1|TRBV5-1|TRBD2|NA
TGCGCCAGCAGCTTCCACACTAGCGGGAGGGCCAATGAGCAGTTCTTC
CASSFHTSGRANEQFF
>TRBJ1-2|TRBV5-1|NA|NA
TGCGCCAGCAGAACACTACCTTTGGCTAACTATGGCTACACCTTC
CASRTLPLANYGYTF
>TRBJ2-5|TRBV29-1|TRBD1|NA
TGCAGCGTGACAGGACAGGGCCTTCCAGAGACCCAGTACTTC
CSVTGQGLPETQYF
>TRBJ2-3|TRBV27|TRBD2|NA
TGTGCCAGCAGTTTAACTAGCGGGACCACCACAGATACGCAGTATTTT
CASSLTSGTTTDTQYF
>TRBJ1-2|TRBV11-2|TRBD1|NA
TGTGCCAGCAGCCCCTGGGACAGGGACGGAGGCTACACCTTC
CASSPWDRDGGYTF
>TRBJ1-1|TRBV7-9|TRBD1|NA
TGTGCCAGCAGCTTAGAAAACAGGGGGGCAGGGCCGAACACTGAAGCTTTCTTT
CASSLENRGAGPNTEAFF
>TRBJ2-1|TRBV7-8|TRBD2|once
TGTGCCAGCAGCTCTGCTAGCGGAGGCTACAATGAGCAGTTCTTC
CASSSASGGYNEQFF
>TRBJ2-5|TRBV15|NA|NA
TGTGCCACCAGCAGAGACAGGGAAGAGACCCAGTACTTC
CATSRDREETQYF
>TRBJ2-7|TRBV20-1|NA|NA
TGCAGTGCATATGACACCTACGAGCAGTACTTC
CSAYDTYEQYF
>TRBJ2-1|TRBV5-1|NA|NA
TGCGCCAGCAGCTTGCTAGACAATGAGCAGTTCTTC
CASSLLDNEQFF
>TRBJ2-7|TRBV23-1|TRBD2|NA
TGCGCCAGGTTAGCGGGGGTCTACGAGCAGTACTTC
CARLAGVYEQYF
>TRBJ2-1|TRBV18|TRBD2|NA
TGTGCCAGCTCAGAGACGGGAGGAGACTCAAATGAGCAGTTCTTC
CASSETGGDSNEQFF
>TRBJ1-2|TRBV27|NA|NA
TGTGCCAGCAGTTTCTCCGGGTTTCATGGCTACACCTTC
CASSFSGFHGYTF
>TRBJ2-7|TRBV27|NA|few
TGTGCCAGCAGTTTAAGGAGTCGTCAAGTTCCCTCCTACGAGCAGTACTTC
CASSLRSRQVPSYEQYF